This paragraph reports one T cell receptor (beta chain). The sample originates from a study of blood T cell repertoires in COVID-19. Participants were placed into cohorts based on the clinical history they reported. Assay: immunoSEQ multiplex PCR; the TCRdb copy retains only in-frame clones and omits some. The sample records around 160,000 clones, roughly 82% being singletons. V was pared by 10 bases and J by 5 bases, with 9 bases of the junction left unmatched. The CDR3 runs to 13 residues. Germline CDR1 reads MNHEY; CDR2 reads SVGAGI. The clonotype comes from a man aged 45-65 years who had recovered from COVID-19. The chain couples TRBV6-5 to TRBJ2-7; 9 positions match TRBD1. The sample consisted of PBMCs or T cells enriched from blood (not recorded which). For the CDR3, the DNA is TGTGCCACCCTGGGGACAGGGAGCCACGAGCAGTACTTC. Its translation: CATLGTGSHEQYF.